Following are 3 T cell receptor beta chains from one sample sequenced in a study of beta chain features in type 1 diabetes (dated by TCRdb to the late 2010s). Antigens of these TCRs are unknown. Library method: the immunoSEQ multiplex PCR assay. The entire amount of isolated RNA was reverse transcribed using the High Capacity cDNA Reverse Transcription Kit, so the sequenced TCRB transcripts were expressed ones. TCRdb obtained this table from immuneACCESS and retained in-frame rearrangements with V and J assigned. These tables miss some clones; where compared with another copy, unresolved V genes account for less than half of the shortfall, and the remainder is unexplained. The sample table contains about 260,000 clones; only one count was recorded for over 20% of them. The ten biggest clones cover 0.028% of the sample. Overall study outcomes, separate from this receptor: A moderate but significant shortening of TCRB CDR3 length was observed in type 1 diabetes patients in all four CD4+ subsets.

Sequences were obtained from naive CD4+ T cells from blood. The cell subset or site label, read with the paper, signifies: true naive CD4+ T cells. These receptors were taken from a middle-aged woman with type 1 diabetes.

This clone turned up a few times. The chain is built from TRBV5-1 and TRBJ2-3, with 8 bases that match TRBD1. The J segment lost 4 bases and the V segment lost 1 base, leaving 5 bases of the junction unmatched. From germline, CDR1 is SGHRS and CDR2 YFSETQ. This CDR3 contains 15 residues. Written as DNA, the CDR3 is TGCGCCAGCAGCTTGACCAGGGGGCTATCAGATACGCAGTATTTT. Translation gives CASSLTRGLSDTQYF.

This clone was seen a few times. This rearrangement joins TRBV30 to TRBJ2-3; the D gene is possibly TRBD1 (5 bases). Looked up from germline, CDR1 is GTSNPN and CDR2 is SVGIG (reference sequence). The ends were cut back, 5 bases at V and 2 bases at J, with 8 bases in the middle. The CDR3 sequence is 12 residues long. CDR3 sequence reads: CAWGRVTDTQYF. In nucleotides, the CDR3 is TGTGCCTGGGGCAGGGTCACAGATACGCAGTATTTT.

V gene TRBV29-1 combines with J gene TRBJ1-1, with D unresolved. CDR1 is SQVTM, CDR2 ANQGSEA, per germline. This CDR3 is 13 amino acids long. Between the trimmed V and J ends, which lost 6 bases and 4 bases, there was a span of 15 bases. The DNA of the CDR3 is TGCAGCGTCGTTCGGGATGCGGGCACTGAAGCTTTCTTT. Protein: CSVVRDAGTEAFF.